The clone carrying this T cell receptor beta chain was counted at least ten times. Its antigen is not identified. This sample is drawn from a study of CD8 T cells in ankylosing spondylitis. Study results and caveats: Peripheral blood samples showed relatively rare disease-linked clones, and these clones were CD8+.

Germline CDR1 SGHNT, CDR2 YENEEA. V lost 2 bases to trimming and J lost 0 bases, with 13 bases between them. This CDR3 region has 16 residues. TCRdb reanalysed the 5' RACE reads using MiXCR and keeps one entry per CDR3 protein. This sample has 150,000 to 250,000 distinct CDR3 sequences, with 9.5% to 15% found just once. Input material: blood, either unsorted or a sorted T cell fraction (not recorded which). The chain links TRBV11-3 to TRBJ2-5; D call uncertain. This TCR was recovered from a male donor with ankylosing spondylitis or in good health (not recorded which). The CDR3 region is CASSLMGEINQETQYF. The CDR3 DNA reads as TGTGCCAGCAGCTTAATGGGTGAGATCAACCAAGAGACCCAGTACTTC.